These T cell receptor beta chains were read from a single sample in a study of blood T cell repertoires in COVID-19. The table came from immunoSEQ multiplex PCR; TCRdb's copy has only in-frame clones and leaves some out. This repertoire shows about 220,000 clones, 90% found once; its top ten account for approximately 16%. Sample: PBMCs or T cells enriched from blood (not recorded which). Source of these receptors: a young man who had been exposed to COVID-19. CDR3s include the opening cysteine and the closing phenylalanine or tryptophan. Fields, in order: CDR3 length, J gene, V gene, CDR3 protein.

>16|TRBJ1-1|TRBV9
CASSPRQGLTMSEAFF
>16|TRBJ2-3|TRBV7-6
CASSLVDRGMTDTQYF
>15|TRBJ2-7|TRBV3-1/TRBV3-2
CASSQRAGNSYEQYF
>16|TRBJ1-1|TRBV24-1
CATSDKDRGDRTEAFF
>17|TRBJ2-6|TRBV18
CASSPGTGSSGANVLTF
>14|TRBJ1-6|TRBV7-2
CASSLDSYNSPLHF
>17|TRBJ2-3|TRBV4-2
CASSQEGGGVSTDTQYF
>14|TRBJ2-1|TRBV18
CASSPVTGGDEQFF
>17|TRBJ2-7|TRBV5-1
CASSLDPPGQGAYEQYF
>15|TRBJ1-1|TRBV4-3
CASSQAVSGATEAFF
>16|TRBJ1-5|TRBV2
CASSRDRWGSNQPQHF
>14|TRBJ1-2|TRBV11-2
CASSPLRGLYGYTF
>15|TRBJ1-2|TRBV7-2
CASSLAGEFNYGYTF
>14|TRBJ2-1|TRBV18
CASSPPIGYNEQFF
>15|TRBJ2-7|TRBV25-1
CASSRSERGLYEQYF
>15|TRBJ1-3|TRBV21-1
CASGGRDISGNTIYF
>14|TRBJ1-6|TRBV3-1/TRBV3-2
CASSQGQDNSPLHF
>15|TRBJ1-1|TRBV29-1
CSVLWGGLENTEAFF
>15|TRBJ1-5|TRBV4-2
CASSQTGGGNQPQHF
>16|TRBJ1-6|TRBV3-1/TRBV3-2
CASSQSAGTGLSPLHF
>13|TRBJ1-5|TRBV11-2
CASSLEPRGPQHF
>18|TRBJ2-1|TRBV3-1/TRBV3-2
CASSQDVAGGLIYNEQFF
>17|TRBJ1-1|TRBV29-1
CSVVFVPRAGRLPEAFF
>14|TRBJ1-2|TRBV29-1
CSLERPGANYGYTF
>21|TRBJ2-1|TRBV12-5
CASGSHLRTGTGSFSYNEQFF
>14|TRBJ1-2|TRBV18
CASQGDRGIYGYTF
>16|TRBJ1-2|TRBV25-1
CASSESGQGANYGYTF
>14|TRBJ2-1|TRBV7-3
CASSWGLAGGEQFF
>14|TRBJ2-3|TRBV30
CAWRVAGFADTQYF
>14|TRBJ1-5|TRBV7-2
CASSSGTLDQPQHF
>14|TRBJ1-2|TRBV5-4
CASSTPTGDYGYTF
>14|TRBJ2-7|TRBV2
CASSRDRANYEQYF
>15|TRBJ2-1|TRBV11-1
CASGASGGNHNEQFF
>15|TRBJ1-1|TRBV14
CASSQGAGVNTEAFF
>13|TRBJ2-7|TRBV19
CGAGAKLSYEQYF
>14|TRBJ2-1|TRBV5-4
CASRRAGDGNEQFF
>19|TRBJ2-3|TRBV4-3
CASSRGRSGGATATDTQYF
>14|TRBJ1-3|TRBV10-3
CATLKQGRGNTIYF
>14|TRBJ1-1|TRBV5-5
CASSLQGAYTEAFF
>11|TRBJ2-5|TRBV12-3/TRBV12-4
CASSLDGTQYF
>18|TRBJ2-2|TRBV5-1
CASSLAAGWRVNTGELFF
>12|TRBJ2-7|TRBV7-9
CASGRGNYEQYF
>16|TRBJ2-3|TRBV19
CASSIKTFYSTDTQYF